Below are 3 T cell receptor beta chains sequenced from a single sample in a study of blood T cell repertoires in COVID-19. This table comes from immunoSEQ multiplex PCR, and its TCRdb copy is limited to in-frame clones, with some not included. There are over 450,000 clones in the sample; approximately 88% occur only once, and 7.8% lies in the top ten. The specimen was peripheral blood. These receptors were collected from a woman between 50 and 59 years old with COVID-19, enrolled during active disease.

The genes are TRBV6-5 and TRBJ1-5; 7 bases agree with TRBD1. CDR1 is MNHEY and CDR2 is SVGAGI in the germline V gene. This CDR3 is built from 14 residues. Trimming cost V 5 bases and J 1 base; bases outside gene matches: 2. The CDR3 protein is CASSPGQSNQPQHF. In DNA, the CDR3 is TGTGCCAGCAGTCCGGGACAGAGCAATCAGCCCCAGCATTTT.

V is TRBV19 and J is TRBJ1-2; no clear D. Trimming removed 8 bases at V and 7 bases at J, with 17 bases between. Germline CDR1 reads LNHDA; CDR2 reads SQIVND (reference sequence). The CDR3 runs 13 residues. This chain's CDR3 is CASAPGSGLGYTF. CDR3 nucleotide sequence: TGTGCCAGTGCTCCGGGGTCAGGCCTTGGCTACACCTTC.

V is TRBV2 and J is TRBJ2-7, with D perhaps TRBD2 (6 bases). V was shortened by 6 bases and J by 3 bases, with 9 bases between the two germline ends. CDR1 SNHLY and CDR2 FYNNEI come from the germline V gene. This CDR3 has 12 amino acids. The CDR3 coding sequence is TGTGCCAGCAGAAGGGGAGGCTACGAGCAGTACTTC. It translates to CASRRGGYEQYF.